Listed below are T cell receptor beta chains from one sample, sequenced in a study of blood T cell repertoires in COVID-19. The repertoire was sequenced with immunoSEQ multiplex PCR; TCRdb's copy has only in-frame clones and lacks some. The table shows roughly 66,000 clones, with about 80% occurring only once. Material: peripheral blood. The receptor set was obtained from a man in his 60s with acute or convalescent COVID-19. The CDR3 runs from the conserved cysteine through the conserved F or W. A D gene is named only where the DNA matches it firmly. Clone size, where shown, is once, few, many, or a class for clones that have expanded.

clone size	V gene	J gene	D gene	CDR3 protein	CDR3 DNA
NA	TRBV6-5	TRBJ1-5	TRBD1	CASSYGTGGDQPQHF	TGTGCCAGCAGTTACGGGACAGGGGGCGATCAGCCCCAGCATTTT
NA	TRBV18	TRBJ2-7	TRBD1	CASSLDRVYDEQYF	TGTGCCAGCTCCCTAGACAGGGTCTACGACGAGCAGTACTTC
NA	TRBV11-3	TRBJ2-4	NA	CASSPGGVGKNIQYF	TGTGCCAGCAGCCCTGGAGGAGTGGGCAAAAACATTCAGTACTTC
NA	TRBV10-2	TRBJ1-1	NA	CATTVNTEAFF	TGCGCCACAACAGTGAACACTGAAGCTTTCTTT
NA	TRBV7-2	TRBJ2-3	NA	CASSYRASTDTQYF	TGTGCCAGCAGCTACAGGGCTAGCACAGATACGCAGTATTTT
NA	TRBV6-5	TRBJ1-2	NA	CASSYSSGTYGYTF	TGTGCCAGCAGTTACTCGTCAGGAACCTATGGCTACACCTTC
few	TRBV2	TRBJ1-3	NA	CASSRETATSGNTIYF	TGTGCCAGCAGTCGAGAGACAGCAACCTCTGGAAACACCATATATTTT
NA	TRBV5-1	TRBJ1-6	NA	CASSREAGSNSPLHF	TGCGCCAGCAGCCGGGAGGCAGGCTCGAATTCACCCCTCCACTTT
NA	TRBV10-3	TRBJ2-2	TRBD2	CAISALAGVGTGELFF	TGTGCCATCAGCGCCCTAGCGGGGGTAGGCACCGGGGAGCTGTTTTTT
NA	TRBV5-1	TRBJ1-2	NA	CASSLAGSGNYGYTF	TGCGCCAGCAGCTTGGCGGGGAGTGGGAACTATGGCTACACCTTC
NA	TRBV30	TRBJ1-5	NA	CAWSQSGGFQPQHF	TGTGCCTGGAGTCAGTCAGGAGGCTTTCAGCCCCAGCATTTT
NA	TRBV18	TRBJ2-2	TRBD2	CASSSRLAGVTGELFF	TGTGCCAGCTCATCACGACTAGCGGGAGTAACCGGGGAGCTGTTTTTT
once	TRBV12-5	TRBJ2-3	NA	CASGLGTDTDTQYF	TGTGCTAGTGGTTTGGGGACAGACACAGATACGCAGTATTTT
once	TRBV24-1	TRBJ2-3	NA	CATSDWALGTDTQYF	TGTGCCACCAGTGATTGGGCCCTGGGCACAGATACGCAGTATTTT
NA	TRBV4-3	TRBJ1-6	NA	CASSQEFAGSSYNSPLHF	TGCGCCAGCAGCCAAGAATTCGCCGGGAGCTCCTATAATTCACCCCTCCACTTT
NA	TRBV6-5	TRBJ1-1	NA	CASASNREAFF	TGTGCCAGCGCCAGTAACAGGGAAGCTTTCTTT
medium-sized	TRBV11-2	TRBJ2-4	NA	CASSGLLAKNIQYF	TGTGCCAGCAGCGGTTTACTAGCCAAAAACATTCAGTACTTC
NA	TRBV3-1/TRBV3-2	TRBJ1-2	NA	CASSHLTTVFHGYTF	TGTGCCAGCAGCCACCTGACAACGGTTTTTCATGGCTACACCTTC
NA	TRBV18	TRBJ1-5	NA	CASSLPGGGNQPQHF	TGTGCCAGCTCACTACCCGGGGGGGGCAATCAGCCCCAGCATTTT
NA	TRBV6-2/TRBV6-3	TRBJ2-3	TRBD1	CASSPGQGFGDTQYF	TGTGCCAGCAGCCCGGGACAGGGATTTGGAGATACGCAGTATTTT
few	TRBV9	TRBJ1-2	NA	CASSVESRSYGYTF	TGTGCCAGCAGCGTAGAATCTAGGAGCTATGGCTACACCTTC
NA	TRBV5-1	TRBJ2-3	TRBD1	CASSFGGTATDTQYF	TGCGCCAGCAGCTTTGGTGGGACAGCAACAGATACGCAGTATTTT
NA	TRBV5-6	TRBJ1-4	TRBD1	CASSRQGLSDNEKLFF	TGTGCCAGCAGCAGACAGGGCCTGTCGGATAATGAAAAACTGTTTTTT
NA	TRBV4-3	TRBJ2-5	NA	CASSQHGLPQETQYF	TGCGCCAGCAGCCAGCACGGACTGCCCCAAGAGACCCAGTACTTC
NA	TRBV15	TRBJ1-3	TRBD1	CATSRPAGTGNSGNTIYF	TGTGCCACCAGCAGACCCGCCGGGACAGGGAACTCTGGAAACACCATATATTTT
NA	TRBV7-2	TRBJ2-3	TRBD2	CASSLGLAGGGTDTQYF	TGTGCCAGCAGCTTGGGACTAGCGGGGGGAGGCACAGATACGCAGTATTTT
few	TRBV6-5	TRBJ1-1	NA	CASTKRGATEAFF	TGTGCCAGCACCAAGCGCGGGGCCACTGAAGCTTTCTTT
NA	TRBV5-4	TRBJ2-5	TRBD1	CASSTRQGSETQYF	TGTGCCAGCAGCACGAGACAGGGGTCGGAGACCCAGTACTTC
NA	TRBV7-2	TRBJ2-6	TRBD1	CASKPRQGSFSGANVLTF	TGTGCCAGCAAACCGCGACAGGGATCCTTCTCTGGGGCCAACGTCCTGACTTTC
NA	TRBV7-2	TRBJ2-3	TRBD2	CASSLTSGDGTDTQYF	TGTGCCAGCAGCTTAACTAGCGGGGACGGCACAGATACGCAGTATTTT
few	TRBV6-2/TRBV6-3	TRBJ2-1	TRBD2	CASSSRGGGYNEQFF	TGTGCCAGCAGCTCCCGCGGGGGGGGTTACAATGAGCAGTTCTTC
NA	TRBV19	TRBJ1-4	NA	CASSAFSNEKLFF	TGTGCCAGTAGTGCGTTTTCTAATGAAAAACTGTTTTTT
few	TRBV4-2	TRBJ1-2	TRBD1	CASSQDLPGGDGYTF	TGTGCCAGCAGCCAAGATCTTCCAGGGGGCGACGGCTACACCTTC
few	TRBV5-1	TRBJ1-2	TRBD1	CASSVGEQGRYGYTF	TGCGCCAGCAGCGTAGGAGAACAGGGGAGGTATGGCTACACCTTC
NA	TRBV5-4	TRBJ2-1	NA	CASRDRDKASNEQFF	TGTGCCAGCAGGGACCGGGACAAGGCAAGCAATGAGCAGTTCTTC
NA	TRBV19	TRBJ2-3	TRBD1	CASKYGQGRTDTQYF	TGTGCCAGTAAATACGGACAGGGACGCACAGATACGCAGTATTTT
NA	TRBV19	TRBJ1-5	TRBD1	CASNLGQGDRAQHF	TGTGCCAGTAACCTCGGACAGGGGGATCGAGCCCAGCATTTT